This TCR beta chain was sequenced for a study of T cells in Graves' hyperthyroidism and ophthalmopathy. Trimming cost V 7 bases and J 1 base; bases outside gene matches: 6. Germline V gene lookup returns CDR1 MNHEY and CDR2 SVGEGT. The CDR3 runs 14 residues. RNA transcripts yielded amplified TCR beta CDR3 regions. Carried out on the TCR CDR3, a first-round RT-PCR used the HTBI primer set. TCRdb passed the multiplex PCR reads through MiXCR, listing each CDR3 protein once. The sample contains 500,000 to 550,000 distinct CDR3 sequences, approximately 20% of which appear only once. General study findings and limits: Appearing also in blood were most of the thyroid clonotypes expanded above 0.001.

This clonotype was seen more than once but under ten times. Its antigen is undetermined. V usage is TRBV6-2 or TRBV6-3 and J usage is TRBJ2-5; 7 positions match TRBD1. Sequenced material: blood. This sequence was found in a middle-aged man with Graves' ophthalmopathy. CDR3: CASTGKGAQETQYF. DNA of the CDR3: TGTGCCAGCACGGGGAAGGGGGCCCAAGAGACCCAGTACTTC.